This is a list of T cell receptor beta chains from one sample in a study of cytomegalovirus exposure and HLA in healthy donors. Clones were read by immunoSEQ multiplex PCR, and TCRdb kept only the in-frame ones, dropping some. Among tens of thousands of clones listed, roughly 93% were seen once. The sequenced sample was PBMCs. The receptor source for this set is a woman aged 25 to 39 in good health and CMV-seronegative. CDR3s include the opening cysteine and the closing phenylalanine or tryptophan. The D gene is left open where the match is weak. Rows give clone size only sometimes, using once, few, many, or a class for an expanded clone.

>15|.|TRBV9|.|TRBJ1-1
CASNEVGGLNTEAFF
TGTGCCAGCAACGAGGTGGGCGGGCTGAACACTGAAGCTTTCTTT
>15|.|TRBV5-1|TRBD2|TRBJ2-7
CASTLRGGRDCEQYF
TGCGCCAGCACCTTACGGGGGGGGCGCGATTGCGAGCAGTACTTC
>15|.|TRBV9|TRBD1|TRBJ2-5
CASSVDTGARETQYF
TGTGCCAGCAGCGTAGATACAGGGGCTAGAGAGACCCAGTACTTC
>15|few|TRBV7-2|.|TRBJ1-6
CASSLVGQDNSPLHF
TGTGCCAGCAGCTTAGTTGGCCAGGATAATTCACCCCTCCACTTT
>14|.|TRBV18|TRBD2|TRBJ2-7
CASSSLAGGIEQYF
TGTGCCAGCTCATCACTAGCGGGAGGGATCGAGCAGTACTTC
>13|few|TRBV7-2|TRBD1|TRBJ1-2
CASSGDRVYGYTF
TGTGCCAGCAGCGGGGACAGGGTATATGGCTACACCTTC
>16|.|TRBV9|.|TRBJ2-5
CASSVGGSGKQETQYF
TGTGCCAGCAGCGTAGGAGGTAGCGGAAAACAAGAGACCCAGTACTTC
>17|once|TRBV13|TRBD1|TRBJ2-2
CASSSQTGGSNPGELFF
TGTGCCAGCAGCTCACAGACAGGGGGAAGTAATCCCGGGGAGCTGTTTTTT
>15|.|TRBV5-1|.|TRBJ1-1
CASSLVPEGNTEAFF
TGCGCCAGCAGCTTGGTCCCTGAGGGGAACACTGAAGCTTTCTTT
>17|once|TRBV19|.|TRBJ1-5
CASSPGTLKGGNQPQHF
TGTGCCAGTAGTCCCGGGACACTTAAAGGCGGCAATCAGCCCCAGCATTTT
>16|.|TRBV5-4|TRBD1|TRBJ1-1
CASSLDRDRRYTEAFF
TGTGCCAGCAGCTTAGACCGGGACAGGCGGTATACTGAAGCTTTCTTT